A selection of T cell receptor beta chains follows, all from one sample in a study of cytomegalovirus exposure and HLA in healthy donors. TCRdb keeps only in-frame clones here, not all; method: immunoSEQ multiplex PCR. The sample has about 150,000 clones, 75% seen once. The sequenced sample consisted of PBMCs. All receptors come from a young man in good health and CMV-seronegative. Both conserved end residues are part of each CDR3. A D gene is named only where the DNA matches it firmly. Rows give clone size only sometimes, using once, few, many, or a class for an expanded clone.

D: .; size: .; J: TRBJ2-5; V: TRBV7-9; length: 14; DNA: TGTGCCAGCAGCGTTTACAGGGACCAAGAGACCCAGTACTTC; CDR3: CASSVYRDQETQYF
D: TRBD1; size: once; J: TRBJ2-1; V: TRBV2; length: 13; DNA: TGTGCCAGCACCAGAGGGACAGTGAATGAGCAGTTCTTC; CDR3: CASTRGTVNEQFF
D: .; size: once; J: TRBJ1-2; V: TRBV7-2; length: 15; DNA: TGTGCCAGCAGCTTATACGCGGGTATGAGAATCGGCTACACCTTC; CDR3: CASSLYAGMRIGYTF
D: .; size: .; J: TRBJ2-2; V: TRBV19; length: 16; DNA: TGTGCCAGTAGTCGAACAATAGGGAGTGGCGCCGGGGAGCTGTTTTTT; CDR3: CASSRTIGSGAGELFF
D: TRBD2; size: .; J: TRBJ2-3; V: TRBV7-2; length: 16; DNA: TGTGCCAGCAGCACCGCCCCCCTAGCGGGCACAGATACGCAGTATTTT; CDR3: CASSTAPLAGTDTQYF
D: .; size: .; J: TRBJ2-7; V: TRBV19; length: 17; DNA: TGTGCCAGTAGTATAGATCTCGAGACAGCAATCTCCTACGAGCAGTACTTC; CDR3: CASSIDLETAISYEQYF
D: TRBD2; size: .; J: TRBJ2-1; V: TRBV13; length: 16; DNA: TGTGCCAGCAGCTTAACTAGCGGGACTTCCTACAATGAGCAGTTCTTC; CDR3: CASSLTSGTSYNEQFF
D: .; size: .; J: TRBJ2-1; V: TRBV7-9; length: 12; DNA: TGTGCCAGCAGCTTAGGTGGGGTCGGAGGGTTCTTC; CDR3: CASSLGGVGGFF
D: TRBD2; size: .; J: TRBJ2-5; V: TRBV7-2; length: 15; DNA: TGTGCCAGCAGCGTAGGACTAGCGATATTGGAGACCCAGTACTTC; CDR3: CASSVGLAILETQYF
D: .; size: .; J: TRBJ2-1; V: TRBV7-2; length: 14; DNA: TGTGCCAGCAGCATGGGCCACGACGGGAGTACGCAGTTCTTC; CDR3: CASSMGHDGSTQFF
D: .; size: .; J: TRBJ2-3; V: TRBV19; length: 15; DNA: TGTGCCAGTAGTATTTGGCAGTCCTCCACAGATACGCAGTATTTT; CDR3: CASSIWQSSTDTQYF
D: .; size: .; J: TRBJ2-1; V: TRBV9; length: 14; DNA: TGTGCCAGCAGCCCGCGGGGCTCCTACAATGAGCAGTTCTTC; CDR3: CASSPRGSYNEQFF
D: .; size: .; J: TRBJ1-4; V: TRBV7-9; length: 14; DNA: TGTTCCAGCAGCTCCCCGGACAGAAATGAAAAACTGTTTTTT; CDR3: CSSSSPDRNEKLFF
D: .; size: .; J: TRBJ2-6; V: TRBV5-8; length: 15; DNA: TGTGCCAGCGGGGCAGTGGGGGGTGGGGCCAACGTCCTGACTTTC; CDR3: CASGAVGGGANVLTF
D: TRBD2; size: .; J: TRBJ2-2; V: TRBV27; length: 16; DNA: TGTGCCAGCAGTTCGACTAGCCGTACAAACACCGGGGAGCTGTTTTTT; CDR3: CASSSTSRTNTGELFF
D: .; size: .; J: TRBJ2-5; V: TRBV4-3; length: 14; DNA: TGCGCCAGCAGCCAAGCACAGGGCGAGGAGACCCAGTACTTC; CDR3: CASSQAQGEETQYF
D: TRBD1; size: .; J: TRBJ2-7; V: TRBV9; length: 14; DNA: TGTGCCAGCAGCGTAGCCGGACAGGGATATGAGCAGTACTTC; CDR3: CASSVAGQGYEQYF
D: .; size: .; J: TRBJ2-4; V: TRBV2; length: 17; DNA: TGTGCCAGCAGTGCGACAGAACATCTATTAGCCAAAAACATTCAGTACTTC; CDR3: CASSATEHLLAKNIQYF
D: .; size: once; J: TRBJ2-1; V: TRBV9; length: 11; DNA: TGTGCCAGCAGCGGTAACAATGAGCAGTTCTTC; CDR3: CASSGNNEQFF
D: .; size: .; J: TRBJ2-2; V: TRBV15; length: 16; DNA: TGTGCCACCAGCGCATGGACTCTAGGGAACACCGGGGAGCTGTTTTTT; CDR3: CATSAWTLGNTGELFF
D: .; size: .; J: TRBJ1-2; V: TRBV6-5; length: 16; DNA: TGTGCCAGCAGTTACTCCCCGCGGGAGGGTTGGGTTGGCTACACCTTC; CDR3: CASSYSPREGWVGYTF
D: TRBD2; size: .; J: TRBJ2-4; V: TRBV30; length: 16; DNA: TGTGCCTGGAGCGCCGGACGTCCGACTAGCGGGAGCTTTCAGTACTTC; CDR3: CAWSAGRPTSGSFQYF
D: .; size: .; J: TRBJ1-5; V: TRBV5-8; length: 18; DNA: TGTGCCAGCAGCTTCAGGGTTGGATCGGAGTCGGGCAATCAGCCCCAGCATTTT; CDR3: CASSFRVGSESGNQPQHF
D: TRBD2; size: .; J: TRBJ2-1; V: TRBV28; length: 14; DNA: TGTGCCAGCAGTTTTGGGGGACTAGCGGCTGAGCAGTTCTTC; CDR3: CASSFGGLAAEQFF
D: .; size: .; J: TRBJ1-5; V: TRBV4-1; length: 14; DNA: TGCGCCAGCAGCCAAGAAGGGGTCAATCAGCCCCAGCATTTT; CDR3: CASSQEGVNQPQHF
D: TRBD2; size: .; J: TRBJ2-3; V: TRBV9; length: 14; DNA: TGTGCCAGCAGCGTAGAACTAGCGAAAGATACGCAGTATTTT; CDR3: CASSVELAKDTQYF
D: .; size: few; J: TRBJ2-6; V: TRBV6-4; length: 15; DNA: TGTGCCAGCAGTGACTCCAGCTCTGGGGCCAACGTCCTGACTTTC; CDR3: CASSDSSSGANVLTF
D: TRBD2; size: .; J: TRBJ2-3; V: TRBV7-2; length: 15; DNA: TGTGCCAGCAACGAGCGGGAGGGGAGGCCAGATACGCAGTATTTT; CDR3: CASNEREGRPDTQYF